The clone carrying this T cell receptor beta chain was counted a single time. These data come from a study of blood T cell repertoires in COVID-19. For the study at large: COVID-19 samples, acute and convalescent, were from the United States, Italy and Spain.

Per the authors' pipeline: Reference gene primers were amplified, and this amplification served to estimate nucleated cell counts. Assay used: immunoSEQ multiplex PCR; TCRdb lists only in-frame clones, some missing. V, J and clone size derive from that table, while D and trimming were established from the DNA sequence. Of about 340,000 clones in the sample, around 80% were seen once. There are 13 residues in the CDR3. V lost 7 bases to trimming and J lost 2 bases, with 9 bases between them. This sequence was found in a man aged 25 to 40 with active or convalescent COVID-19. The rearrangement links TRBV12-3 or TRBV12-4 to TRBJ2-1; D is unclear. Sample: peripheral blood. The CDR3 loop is CASKFSAYNEQFF. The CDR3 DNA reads TGTGCCAGCAAGTTCTCGGCCTACAATGAGCAGTTCTTC.